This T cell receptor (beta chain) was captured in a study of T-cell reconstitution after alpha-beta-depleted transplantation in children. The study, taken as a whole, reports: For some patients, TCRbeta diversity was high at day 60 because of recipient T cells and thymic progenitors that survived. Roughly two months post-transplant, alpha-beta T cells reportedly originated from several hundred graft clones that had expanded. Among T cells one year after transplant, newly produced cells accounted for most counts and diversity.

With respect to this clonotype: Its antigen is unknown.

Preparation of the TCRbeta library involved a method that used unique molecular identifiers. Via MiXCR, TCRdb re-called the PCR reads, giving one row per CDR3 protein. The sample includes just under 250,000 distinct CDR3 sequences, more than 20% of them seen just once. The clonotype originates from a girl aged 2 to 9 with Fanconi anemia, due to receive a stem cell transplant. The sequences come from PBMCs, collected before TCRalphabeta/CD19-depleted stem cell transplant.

The CDR3 coding sequence is TGCAGCCCAGACCGGCGGGTCGATGAGCAGTTCTTC. This codes for CSPDRRVDEQFF. This chain links TRBV20-1 with TRBJ2-1; D possibly corresponds to TRBD2 (5 bases). Per germline, CDR1 DFQATT and CDR2 SNEGSKA (reference sequence). The CDR3 extends over 12 amino acids.